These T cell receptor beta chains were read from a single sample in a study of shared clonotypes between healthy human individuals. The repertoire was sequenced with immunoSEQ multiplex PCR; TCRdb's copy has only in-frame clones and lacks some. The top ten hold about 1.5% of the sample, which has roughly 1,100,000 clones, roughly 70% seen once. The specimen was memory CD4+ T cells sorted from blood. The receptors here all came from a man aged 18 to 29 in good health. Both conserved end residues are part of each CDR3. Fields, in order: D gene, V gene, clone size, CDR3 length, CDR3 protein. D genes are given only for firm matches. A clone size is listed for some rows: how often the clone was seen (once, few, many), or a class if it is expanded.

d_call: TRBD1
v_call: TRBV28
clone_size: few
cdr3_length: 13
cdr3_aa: CASRHQDREACSF

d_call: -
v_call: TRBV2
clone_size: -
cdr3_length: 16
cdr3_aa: CASSELGENSNQPQHF

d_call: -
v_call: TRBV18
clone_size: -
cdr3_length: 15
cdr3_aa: CASSPRAFQYNEQFF

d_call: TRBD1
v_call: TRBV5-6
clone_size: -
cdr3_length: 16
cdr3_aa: CASSRRDRGGNQPQHF

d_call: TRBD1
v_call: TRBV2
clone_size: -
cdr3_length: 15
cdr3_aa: CASSSRQGGYNEQFF

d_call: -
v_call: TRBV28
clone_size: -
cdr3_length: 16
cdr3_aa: CASSYSWAVRTYEQYF

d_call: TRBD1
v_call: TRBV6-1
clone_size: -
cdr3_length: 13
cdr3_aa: CASSGQGVGGYTF

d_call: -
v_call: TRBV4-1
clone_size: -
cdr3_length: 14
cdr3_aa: CASSQGRSTYEQHF

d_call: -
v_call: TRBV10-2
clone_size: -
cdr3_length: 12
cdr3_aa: CASSAVSNGYTF

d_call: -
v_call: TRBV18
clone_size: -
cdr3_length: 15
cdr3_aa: CASSMMQGLTDTQYF

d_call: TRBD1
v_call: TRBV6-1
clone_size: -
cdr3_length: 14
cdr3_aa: CATQGGQVGEKLFF

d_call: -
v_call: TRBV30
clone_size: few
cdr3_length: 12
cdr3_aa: CAWGTPRGEAFF

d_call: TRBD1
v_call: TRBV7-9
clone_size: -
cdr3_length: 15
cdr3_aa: CASGTQGAPSYEQYF

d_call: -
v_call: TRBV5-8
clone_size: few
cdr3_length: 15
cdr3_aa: CASSRGRGPNYGYTF

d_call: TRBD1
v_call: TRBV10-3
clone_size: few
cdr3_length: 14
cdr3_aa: CAISEDRAADTQYF

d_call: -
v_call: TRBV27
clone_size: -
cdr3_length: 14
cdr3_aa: CASSLGHYNSPLHF

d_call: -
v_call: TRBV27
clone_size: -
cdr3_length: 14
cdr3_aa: CASSWFSSSYEQYF

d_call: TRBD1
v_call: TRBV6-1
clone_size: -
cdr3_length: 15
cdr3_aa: CASRPSGTGGDTQYF

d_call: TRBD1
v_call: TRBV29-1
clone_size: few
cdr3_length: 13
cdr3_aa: CSASGQDLYGYTF

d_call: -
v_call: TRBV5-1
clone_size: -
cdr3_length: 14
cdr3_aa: CASSLAGSGNTIYF

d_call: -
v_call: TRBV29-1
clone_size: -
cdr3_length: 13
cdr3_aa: CSVSDGGLQPQHF

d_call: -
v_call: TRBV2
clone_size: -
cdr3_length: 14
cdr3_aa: CASRGWATNEKLFF

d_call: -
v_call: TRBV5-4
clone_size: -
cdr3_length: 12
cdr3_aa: CAARRDQETQYF

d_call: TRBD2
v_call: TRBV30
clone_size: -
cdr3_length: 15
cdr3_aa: CAWSVDVAGVGEQFF

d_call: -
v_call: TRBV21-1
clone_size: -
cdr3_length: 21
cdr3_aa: CASSILLKGGLAGINTGELFF

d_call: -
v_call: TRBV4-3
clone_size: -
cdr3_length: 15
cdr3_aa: CASSQAHSAGNTIYF

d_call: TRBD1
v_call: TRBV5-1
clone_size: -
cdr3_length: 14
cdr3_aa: CASNPEGAGTEAFF

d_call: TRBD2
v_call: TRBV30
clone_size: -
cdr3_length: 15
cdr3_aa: CAWKQRGGQYNEQFF

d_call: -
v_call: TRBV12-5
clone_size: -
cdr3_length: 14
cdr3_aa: CASAPDMAQETQYF

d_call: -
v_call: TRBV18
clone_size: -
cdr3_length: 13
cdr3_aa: CASSPAGDAPLHF

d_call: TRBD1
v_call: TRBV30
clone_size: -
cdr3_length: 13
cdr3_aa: CAWTTDRGTEAFF

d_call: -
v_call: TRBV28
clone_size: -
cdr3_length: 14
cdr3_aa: CASSFRGGSQPQHF

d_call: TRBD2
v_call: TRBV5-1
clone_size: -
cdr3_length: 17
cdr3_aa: CASSRGLAGANTGELFF

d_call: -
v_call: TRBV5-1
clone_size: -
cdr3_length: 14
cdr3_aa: CASRKQGLEYEQYF

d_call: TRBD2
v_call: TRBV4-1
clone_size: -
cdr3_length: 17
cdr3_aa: CASSQYAGGPFTDTQYF

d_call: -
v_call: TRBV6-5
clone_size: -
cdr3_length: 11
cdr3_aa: CASSLGDTQYF

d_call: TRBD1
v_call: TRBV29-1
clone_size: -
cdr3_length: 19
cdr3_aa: CSVVKRTVFGQGSTDTQYF

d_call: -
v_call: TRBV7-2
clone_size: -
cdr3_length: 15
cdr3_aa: CASGTGAGSTDTQYF

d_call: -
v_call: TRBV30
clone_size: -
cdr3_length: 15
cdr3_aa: CAWKGDGYDNSPLHF

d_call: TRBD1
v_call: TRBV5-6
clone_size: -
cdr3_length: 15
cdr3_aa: CASSPGQAPSYEQYF

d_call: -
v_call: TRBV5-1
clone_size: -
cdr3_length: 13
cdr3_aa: CASSLAELEGYTF

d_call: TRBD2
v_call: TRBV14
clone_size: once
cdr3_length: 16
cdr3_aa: CASSARLASGANVLTF

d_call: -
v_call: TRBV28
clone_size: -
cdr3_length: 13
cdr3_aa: CASSLRQNNGYTF

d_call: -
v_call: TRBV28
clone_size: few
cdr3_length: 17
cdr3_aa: CASSPPRGEFSNQPQHF

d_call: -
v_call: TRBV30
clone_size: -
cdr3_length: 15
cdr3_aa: CAWSVVGGTYNEQFF

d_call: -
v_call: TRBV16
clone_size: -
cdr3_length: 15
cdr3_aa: CASSQSRSLSYEQYF

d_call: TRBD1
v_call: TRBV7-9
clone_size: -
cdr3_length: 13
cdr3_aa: CASSPTGAYEQYF

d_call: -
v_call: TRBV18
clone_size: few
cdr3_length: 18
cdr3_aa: CASSPKVIGVTSTGELFF

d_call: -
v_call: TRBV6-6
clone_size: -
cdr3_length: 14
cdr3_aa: CASSQRSGANVLTF

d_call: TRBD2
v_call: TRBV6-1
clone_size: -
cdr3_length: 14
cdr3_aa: CASSVLAGAYEQYF

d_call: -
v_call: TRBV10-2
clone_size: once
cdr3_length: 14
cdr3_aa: CASSESVVNTEAFF

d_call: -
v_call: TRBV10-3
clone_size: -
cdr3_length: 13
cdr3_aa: CAISDRPDNEQYF

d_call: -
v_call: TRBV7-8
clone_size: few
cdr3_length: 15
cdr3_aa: CASSLAGGTGNTIYF

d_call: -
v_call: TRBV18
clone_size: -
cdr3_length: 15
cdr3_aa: CASSPPRGLGNTIYF

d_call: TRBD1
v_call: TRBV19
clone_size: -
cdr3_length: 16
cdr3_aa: CASRTGTGGLGQPQHF

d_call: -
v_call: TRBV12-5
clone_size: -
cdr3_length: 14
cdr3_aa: CASGRDFLNYGYTF

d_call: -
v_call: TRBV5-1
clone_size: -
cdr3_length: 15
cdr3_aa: CASSWGAGTNNEQFF

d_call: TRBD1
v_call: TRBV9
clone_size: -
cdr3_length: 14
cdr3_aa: CASSGGQGGETQYF

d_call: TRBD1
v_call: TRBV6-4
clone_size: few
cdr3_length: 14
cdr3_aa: CASTRDRESTEAFF